This entry is about one T cell receptor beta chain. The assay was immunoSEQ multiplex PCR, and TCRdb's table has in-frame clones only and misses some. The sample records roughly 250,000 clones, about 89% being singletons. This record comes from a study of blood T cell repertoires in COVID-19. V lost 5 bases, J lost 8 bases, and 19 bases lay in between. The CDR3 loop spans 15 amino acids. Germline lookup yields CDR1 MNHEY and CDR2 SVGAGI. The sequencing input was PBMCs or T cells enriched from blood (not recorded which). This receptor was obtained from a man aged 40-49 years who had recovered from COVID-19. V and J are TRBV6-5 and TRBJ1-3; D gene uncertain. The CDR3 region is CASSPLGPPRHTIYF. The DNA of the CDR3 is TGTGCCAGCAGTCCTCTGGGCCCCCCCAGACACACCATATATTTT.